Listed below are T cell receptor beta chains from one sample, sequenced in a study of T cells in Graves' hyperthyroidism and ophthalmopathy. TCRdb reprocessed the multiplex PCR reads with MiXCR, giving one entry per CDR3 protein. The sample comprises more than 550,000 distinct CDR3 sequences, approximately 18% of which are singletons, and around 15% rests with the top ten. Sequencing was performed on blood. All receptors derive from a woman aged 45-65 years with Graves' hyperthyroidism that later progressed to Graves' ophthalmopathy. Each CDR3 is given with its conserved first and last residue. Some rows mark clone size as missing; the rest say once, few, many or name a class of expanded clone.

clone_size: many; v_call: TRBV12-3/TRBV12-4; j_call: TRBJ1-5; cdr3_length: 16; cdr3_aa: CASSIYRGDSNQPQHF
clone_size: many; v_call: TRBV11-2; j_call: TRBJ2-5; cdr3_length: 12; cdr3_aa: CASSLDRRAQYF
clone_size: many; v_call: TRBV20-1; j_call: TRBJ2-7; cdr3_length: 15; cdr3_aa: CSARGTGGHSREQYF
clone_size: few; v_call: TRBV4-1; j_call: TRBJ1-1; cdr3_length: 12; cdr3_aa: CASSRPGPEAFF
clone_size: few; v_call: TRBV29-1; j_call: TRBJ1-2; cdr3_length: 11; cdr3_aa: CSELTGNGYTF
clone_size: -; v_call: TRBV27; j_call: TRBJ2-3; cdr3_length: 15; cdr3_aa: CASRPGLAGKDTQYF
clone_size: few; v_call: TRBV6-5; j_call: TRBJ2-3; cdr3_length: 17; cdr3_aa: CASSYSTRTSSPDTQYF
clone_size: -; v_call: TRBV7-2; j_call: TRBJ1-1; cdr3_length: 15; cdr3_aa: CASSFEGGAGSEAFF
clone_size: -; v_call: TRBV12-3/TRBV12-4; j_call: TRBJ1-6; cdr3_length: 17; cdr3_aa: CASSLALGQPKDSPLHF
clone_size: -; v_call: TRBV12-5; j_call: TRBJ1-2; cdr3_length: 14; cdr3_aa: CASGPGQGSYGYTF
clone_size: few; v_call: TRBV12-3/TRBV12-4; j_call: TRBJ1-2; cdr3_length: 15; cdr3_aa: CASSRQGTLNYGYTF
clone_size: -; v_call: TRBV4-1; j_call: TRBJ2-7; cdr3_length: 14; cdr3_aa: CASSQEPTSYEQYF
clone_size: few; v_call: TRBV27; j_call: TRBJ2-7; cdr3_length: 16; cdr3_aa: CASSGTSGESSYEQYF
clone_size: many; v_call: TRBV3-1; j_call: TRBJ2-3; cdr3_length: 14; cdr3_aa: CASSQGIHTDTQYF
clone_size: many; v_call: TRBV12-3/TRBV12-4; j_call: TRBJ2-1; cdr3_length: 14; cdr3_aa: CASSLAGGKGEQFF
clone_size: -; v_call: TRBV4-1; j_call: TRBJ1-5; cdr3_length: 13; cdr3_aa: CASTPNADQPQHF
clone_size: -; v_call: TRBV25-1; j_call: TRBJ1-1; cdr3_length: 18; cdr3_aa: CASSESGTTVIMNTEAFF
clone_size: -; v_call: TRBV3-1; j_call: TRBJ1-4; cdr3_length: 17; cdr3_aa: CASSSRDRVLTNEKLFF
clone_size: few; v_call: TRBV10-3; j_call: TRBJ2-7; cdr3_length: 15; cdr3_aa: CAISTLAGGSYEQYF
clone_size: few; v_call: TRBV10-1; j_call: TRBJ2-3; cdr3_length: 13; cdr3_aa: CASSDSSSDTQYF
clone_size: -; v_call: TRBV7-2; j_call: TRBJ1-4; cdr3_length: 14; cdr3_aa: CASSFGTGGEKLFF
clone_size: -; v_call: TRBV19; j_call: TRBJ1-1; cdr3_length: 15; cdr3_aa: CASSIMGQANTEAFF
clone_size: -; v_call: TRBV6-2/TRBV6-3; j_call: TRBJ1-5; cdr3_length: 14; cdr3_aa: CASIREGNNQPQHF
clone_size: many; v_call: TRBV5-8; j_call: TRBJ2-3; cdr3_length: 16; cdr3_aa: CASSLEGTASTDTQYF
clone_size: few; v_call: TRBV14; j_call: TRBJ1-1; cdr3_length: 16; cdr3_aa: CASSPSPQELNTEAFF
clone_size: many; v_call: TRBV12-3/TRBV12-4; j_call: TRBJ2-3; cdr3_length: 14; cdr3_aa: CASSLGGPLDTQYF
clone_size: many; v_call: TRBV3-1; j_call: TRBJ1-1; cdr3_length: 15; cdr3_aa: CASSQAGTGRTEAFF
clone_size: -; v_call: TRBV5-6; j_call: TRBJ2-5; cdr3_length: 14; cdr3_aa: CASSLYTYQETQYF
clone_size: many; v_call: TRBV5-1; j_call: TRBJ1-1; cdr3_length: 16; cdr3_aa: CASSLVPKSVNTEAFF
clone_size: -; v_call: TRBV6-1; j_call: TRBJ2-3; cdr3_length: 17; cdr3_aa: CASSEVPGTGILDTQYF
clone_size: -; v_call: TRBV6-1; j_call: TRBJ1-2; cdr3_length: 12; cdr3_aa: CASSQGIDGYTF
clone_size: few; v_call: TRBV30; j_call: TRBJ1-1; cdr3_length: 14; cdr3_aa: CAWSGDRARAEAFF
clone_size: few; v_call: TRBV4-1; j_call: TRBJ1-1; cdr3_length: 16; cdr3_aa: CASSQVGGGRNTEAFF